This TCR beta chain was recovered during a study of cytomegalovirus exposure and HLA in healthy donors. Researchers ran the PCR with 60 Vbeta and 13 Jbeta primers. The repertoire was sequenced with immunoSEQ multiplex PCR; TCRdb's copy has only in-frame clones and lacks some. The sample gives fewer than 250,000 clones, 75% of which show up once; 1.8% is in the top ten. In germline, CDR1 is SGHTA, CDR2 FQGNSA. This CDR3 contains 15 residues. With V trimmed by 5 bases and J by 3 bases, 4 bases remained unmatched. The clonotype originates from a young woman in good health and CMV-seronegative. The sample consisted of PBMCs. This chain uses TRBV7-2 with TRBJ2-1, with TRBD2 matching 10 bases. CDR3 sequence: CASSHGLADYNEQFF. The CDR3, as DNA: TGTGCCAGCAGCCATGGACTAGCGGACTACAATGAGCAGTTCTTC.